These 27 T cell receptor beta chains originate from one sample sequenced in a study of T cells after yellow fever vaccination. MiXCR, run by TCRdb on the 5' RACE reads, gives a single entry per CDR3 protein. The repertoire has some 500,000 distinct CDR3 sequences, roughly 13% of them found once; the top ten carry about 14%. The sequences come from PBMCs, collected on the day of the yellow fever booster vaccination. The receptors here all came from a man aged 30 to 45 who received the YFV17D yellow fever vaccine.

In its sample, this clonotype was seen a few times. The chain uses TRBV30 and TRBJ2-1, with D possibly TRBD1 on 5 matching bases. V was shortened by 3 bases and J by 10 bases, with 10 bases between the two germline ends. This CDR3 region has 11 residues. Germline CDR1 GTSNPN, CDR2 SVGIG (reference sequence). The CDR3: CAWSRVHEQFF. CDR3 bases: TGTGCCTGGAGCAGGGTTCACGAGCAGTTCTTC.

This clonotype was seen a handful of times. V and J are TRBV20-1 and TRBJ2-7, with 13 bases aligning to TRBD2. The length of the CDR3 is 14 residues. CDR1 is DFQATT, CDR2 SNEGSKA, per germline (reference sequence). J was trimmed by 3 bases and V by 3 bases; bases with no gene match: 2. In DNA, the CDR3 is TGCAGTGCTAGTTGGACTAGCGGGAGCTACGAGCAGTACTTC. Translated: CSASWTSGSYEQYF.

This chain uses TRBV4-3 with TRBJ2-7; 10 nucleotides align to TRBD2. V gave up 1 base and J gave up 4 bases; unmatched junction bases: 13. This CDR3 contains 18 residues. The germline gives CDR1 LGHNA, CDR2 YSLEER. In DNA, the CDR3 is TGCGCCAGCAGCCAAGTCGTCAGCGGGAGGGCCTCGGGATACGAGCAGTACTTC. Amino acid sequence: CASSQVVSGRASGYEQYF.

This clonotype has only a few counts. This chain uses TRBV12-3 or TRBV12-4 with TRBJ1-4; TRBD1 aligns across 7 bases. The CDR3 consists of 14 residues. V dropped 6 bases and J dropped 7; count of bases not matched to a gene: 8. The CDR3 coding sequence is TGTGCCAGCAGCTCAGACAGGGTCGCTGAAAAACTGTTTTTT. The encoded protein is CASSSDRVAEKLFF.

The chain joins TRBV20-1 to TRBJ2-6; D may be TRBD1 or TRBD2 (7 bases each). CDR1 and CDR2 (germline): DFQATT, SNEGSKA (reference sequence). The CDR3 is 18 amino acids. Trimming cost V 3 bases and J 0 bases, with 18 bases left between them. CDR3 amino acids: CSARGRGGSPSGANVLTF. The CDR3 bases are TGCAGTGCTAGGGGCAGGGGGGGATCTCCCTCTGGGGCCAACGTCCTGACTTTC.

The chain couples TRBV7-8 to TRBJ2-1; D is uncertain. The V and J ends lost 9 bases and 0 bases respectively, with 18 bases between them. The CDR3 consists of 16 residues. The germline V gene encodes CDR1 SGHVS and CDR2 FQNEAQ. The CDR3 protein is CASSNPFASSYNEQFF. The DNA of the CDR3 is TGTGCCAGTTCGAACCCTTTCGCCAGCTCCTACAATGAGCAGTTCTTC.

This clonotype was observed at least ten times. The V call is TRBV20-1, the J call TRBJ2-1; no definite D call. V shed 7 bases and J shed 3 bases, with 16 bases lying between them. The CDR3 is 14 residues long. The V gene's germline CDR1 is DFQATT and CDR2 SNEGSKA (reference sequence). CDR3 residues: CSVPTVQDYNEQFF. The CDR3 DNA sequence: TGCAGTGTCCCCACTGTGCAGGACTACAATGAGCAGTTCTTC.

This clonotype has only a few counts. The gene calls are TRBV19 and TRBJ1-6; D remains unclear. From germline, CDR1 is LNHDA and CDR2 SQIVND (reference sequence). V gave up 6 bases and J gave up 9 bases, with 24 bases separating them. The CDR3 has 17 residues. The CDR3 nucleotides are TGTGCCAGTAGCACCACTACACAGACCCAGCGAAGTTCACCCCTCCACTTT. Encoded protein: CASSTTTQTQRSSPLHF.

The V call is TRBV7-9, the J call TRBJ2-3; 10 bases are a match to TRBD1. The trim removed 2 bases at V and 2 bases at J, leaving 7 bases unmatched. The CDR3 spans 17 residues. The germline CDR1 and CDR2 sequences are SEHNR and FQNEAQ (reference sequence). CDR3 sequence reads: CASSLSLGQGSTDTQYF. CDR3 DNA: TGTGCCAGCAGCTTATCTTTGGGACAGGGGTCCACAGATACGCAGTATTTT.

This clonotype was detected a few times. The CDR3 loop is CASSSDRGQRETQYF. The CDR3 region has the DNA TGTGCCAGCAGCTCGGACAGGGGGCAGAGAGAGACCCAGTACTTC. The rearrangement links TRBV7-2 to TRBJ2-5; 11 bases are shared with TRBD1. CDR1 is SGHTA, CDR2 FQGNSA, per germline. J was trimmed by 4 bases and V by 4 bases; bases with no gene match: 5. CDR3 length: 15 amino acids.

V is TRBV5-4 and J is TRBJ2-1; TRBD2 matches 9 bases. V gave up 5 bases and J gave up 4 bases; unmatched junction bases: 7. CDR1 and CDR2 (germline): SGHNT, YYREEE (reference sequence). CDR3 size: 15 residues. The CDR3 DNA reads TGTGCCAGCAGTATAGGACTAGCGATGTACAATGAGCAGTTCTTC. It is translated as CASSIGLAMYNEQFF.

This clonotype was observed a few times. The chain employs TRBV12-3 or TRBV12-4 and TRBJ1-5; D gene unclear. The CDR3 runs to 14 residues. Trimming stripped 2 bases from V and 2 bases from J, with 7 bases between. In DNA form, the CDR3 reads TGTGCCAGCAGTTTACAACTAGGCAATCAGCCCCAGCATTTT. Amino acids: CASSLQLGNQPQHF.

This clonotype has only a few counts. The chain has TRBV7-2 and TRBJ2-7, with D tentatively TRBD1 (7 bases). Germline assignment: CDR1 SGHTA and CDR2 FQGNSA. V gave up 4 bases and J gave up 0 bases, with 13 bases separating them. The CDR3 extends over 15 amino acids. This chain's CDR3 is CASSSGGGASYEQYF. The CDR3 nucleotides read TGTGCCAGCAGCTCCGGAGGGGGCGCCTCCTACGAGCAGTACTTC.

The chain has TRBV9 and TRBJ2-2; D may be TRBD1 (5 bases). The germline V and J ends were trimmed by 0 bases and 6 bases, with 12 bases remaining between them. The CDR3 runs to 15 residues. Germline assignment: CDR1 SGDLS and CDR2 YYNGEE. Here the CDR3 DNA reads TGTGCCAGCAGCGTAGAGTCCAGGGCGGCCGGGGAGCTGTTTTTT. Its protein is CASSVESRAAGELFF.

There are a few counts of this clonotype. The V gene is TRBV6-5, the J gene TRBJ2-7; TRBD1 is a possible D gene (5 bases). Trimming left V 0 bases short and J 2 bases short, with 11 bases between. Germline V CDR1 and CDR2: MNHEY, SVGAGI. CDR3 length: 15 amino acids. The CDR3 region is CASSYSGRGTYEQYF. DNA of the CDR3: TGTGCCAGCAGTTACTCGGGTAGGGGCACCTACGAGCAGTACTTC.

This clonotype showed up many times. CDR3 amino acids: CASSLASGRYEQYF. DNA for the CDR3: TGTGCCAGCAGCTTGGCTAGCGGGAGGTACGAGCAGTACTTC. This rearrangement joins TRBV7-2 to TRBJ2-7; 11 nucleotides line up with TRBD2. Germline lookup yields CDR1 SGHTA and CDR2 FQGNSA. The CDR3 consists of 14 residues. The trim removed 3 bases at V and 4 bases at J, leaving 2 bases unmatched.

This clonotype was found a few times. J is TRBJ2-5 and V is TRBV11-1; TRBD1 might be the D (6 bases). V was trimmed by 4 bases and J by 2 bases, leaving 23 bases between them. This CDR3 region has 18 residues. The germline V gene encodes CDR1 SGHAT and CDR2 FQDESV (reference sequence). The CDR3 nucleotides are TGTGCCAGCAGCTCCCCCCCTCGGGGACATCATAGGCAAGAGACCCAGTACTTC. This codes for CASSSPPRGHHRQETQYF.

The chain carries TRBV12-3 or TRBV12-4 and TRBJ2-1, with 8 bases fitting TRBD1. There are 15 residues in the CDR3. The ends lost 6 bases at V and 7 bases at J; junction bases unmatched: 11. CDR3 coding DNA: TGTGCCAGCAGGCAGGACAGGGCCGATGGGAATGAGCAGTTCTTC. Its protein is CASRQDRADGNEQFF.

This clonotype came up a few times. The genes are TRBV7-2 and TRBJ2-3; 10 bases are a match to TRBD2. Germline trimming cut 6 bases from V and 6 bases from J; bases unmatched to any gene: 9. CDR1 is SGHTA, CDR2 FQGNSA, per germline. This CDR3 has 15 residues. The DNA of the CDR3 is TGTGCCAGCAGTTATTCTAGCGGGAGAGTGGATACGCAGTATTTT. Protein: CASSYSSGRVDTQYF.

The chain uses TRBV5-6 and TRBJ2-4; TRBD1 is a possible D gene (7 bases). TRBJ2-1 explains the end of the DNA better; the J call may be wrong. The CDR3 totals 16 residues. CDR1 and CDR2 from the germline V gene are SGHDT and YYEEEE. This CDR3 is CASSGGTVLAKNIQFF. CDR3 bases: TGTGCCAGCAGCGGAGGGACAGTACTAGCCAAAAACATTCAGTTCTTC.

At least ten counts were recorded for this clonotype. V is TRBV7-2 and J is TRBJ2-7; the match to TRBD1 covers 12 bases. Trimming took 5 bases from V and 6 from J; bases not matched to a gene: 5. This CDR3 has 14 amino acids. The germline gives CDR1 SGHTA, CDR2 FQGNSA. The CDR3 DNA reads TGTGCCAGCAGCGCCAGGGACAGGGGGCGCGAGCAGTACTTC. It specifies CASSARDRGREQYF.

This clonotype was observed a few times. The chain couples TRBV7-9 to TRBJ2-5; weak D call: TRBD1 (6 bases). CDR3 length: 13 amino acids. V lost 4 bases and J lost 7, with 13 bases in between. CDR1 SEHNR and CDR2 FQNEAQ come from the germline V gene (reference sequence). The CDR3 loop is CASSSSGHMTQYF. The CDR3 DNA reads TGTGCCAGCAGCTCTTCGGGACATATGACCCAGTACTTC.

Only a few counts were recorded for this clonotype. This chain connects TRBV11-1 to TRBJ2-7, with D possibly called TRBD1 or TRBD2 (5 bases each). The V and J ends lost 3 bases and 4 bases respectively, with 31 bases between them. Germline V gives CDR1 SGHAT, CDR2 FQDESV (reference sequence). This CDR3 has 20 amino acids. CDR3 amino acids: CASSFNPYHLGAEVNYEQYF. The CDR3 nucleotides are TGTGCCAGCAGCTTTAACCCATATCATTTAGGGGCGGAGGTTAATTACGAGCAGTACTTC.

Regarding this clonotype: At one end the junction does not follow the germline gene, possibly because of a read error. The rearrangement joins TRBV5-6 to TRBJ1-2, with D unclear. Germline assignment: CDR1 SGHDT and CDR2 YYEEEE. The CDR3 contains 13 residues. CDR3 bases: TGTGCCAGCAGCTCCGAGCCTTCCGTCCGGGCCGACTTC. It codes for CASSSEPSVRADF.

V and J are TRBV29-1 and TRBJ1-1, with D unclear. The CDR3 covers 11 residues. Germline CDR1 and CDR2: SQVTM and ANQGSEA. V lost 4 bases and J 6 bases, leaving 9 bases between the germline ends. CDR3 protein: CSVAAFSEAFF. CDR3 DNA sequence: TGCAGCGTTGCGGCGTTTTCTGAAGCTTTCTTT.

This clonotype was recorded a few times. This chain links TRBV7-2 with TRBJ1-5; possibly TRBD1 for D (5 bases). The germline gives CDR1 SGHTA, CDR2 FQGNSA. V was cut by 2 bases and J by 7 bases, with 12 bases left in between. This CDR3 spans 14 amino acids. The CDR3 is CASSLIQGGQPQHF. CDR3 sequence (DNA): TGTGCCAGCAGCTTAATTCAGGGAGGGCAGCCCCAGCATTTT.

This clonotype appeared a few times. The chain joins TRBV28 to TRBJ2-7; 12 bases match TRBD2. Per the germline V gene, CDR1 is MDHEN and CDR2 is SYDVKM. The CDR3 has 14 amino acids. The trim removed 5 bases at V and 4 bases at J, leaving 3 bases unmatched. The CDR3 region is CASSGLAGPYEQYF. CDR3 coding DNA: TGTGCCAGCAGTGGACTAGCGGGACCGTACGAGCAGTACTTC.